The 5 T cell receptor beta chains reported below all come from one sample, sequenced in a study of vaccination and CD4 T cells after COVID-19. The treatment: roughly nine-day PBMC culture with coronavirus spike peptide pools or control peptides (ViraFEST assay). Unexposed donor CD4+ T cells predated the COVID-19 pandemic, collected 2011-2018. The Oncomine TCR Beta short-read assay sequenced DNA from cultured CD4+ T cells. Once CD4+ T cells had been cultured, genomic DNA was extracted from them. One entry per CDR3 protein, called by TCRdb with MiXCR from the PCR reads. The data contain thousands of distinct CDR3 sequences, roughly 27% of them singletons. Antigens of these TCRs are unknown. The source material was CD4+ T cells from blood, cultured in vitro. The source of these receptors is a human donor in good health.

V is TRBV30 and J is TRBJ2-3; TRBD2 matches at 7 bases. V lost 0 bases, J lost 2 bases, and 5 bases stayed unmatched. Germline assignment: CDR1 GTSNPN and CDR2 SVGIG (reference sequence). This CDR3 region has 15 residues. In nucleotides, the CDR3 is TGTGCCTGGAGTGTAGGGCTAGCGGACACAGATACGCAGTATTTT. Residues: CAWSVGLADTDTQYF.

This clonotype turned up a few times. V gene TRBV19 combines with J gene TRBJ2-6, with 10 bases that match TRBD1. Germline CDR1 is LNHDA and CDR2 is SQIVND (reference sequence). CDR3 length: 20 residues. The V gene end was trimmed by 7 bases and the J gene end by 2 bases; junction bases not matched to a gene: 17. CDR3 DNA: TGTGCCAGTACCCTTTATGACGGGACAGGGGTTCTAGCTGGGGCCAACGTCCTGACTTTC. Its translation is CASTLYDGTGVLAGANVLTF.

By share, this clonotype counts as medium-sized. This sequence joins TRBV19 and TRBJ1-6; the match to TRBD1 covers 10 bases. The CDR3 totals 14 residues. V trimming: 4 bases; J trimming: 10 bases; junction bases outside the gene matches: 4. Germline assignment: CDR1 LNHDA and CDR2 SQIVND (reference sequence). The CDR3 nucleotides read TGTGCCAGTAGTAGGGACAGGGGTGGATCACCCCTCCACTTT. Protein: CASSRDRGGSPLHF.

This clonotype was recorded a few times. This chain uses TRBV2 with TRBJ2-5; D is perhaps TRBD2 (5 bases). This CDR3 spans 13 amino acids. The V and J ends lost 4 bases and 4 bases respectively, with 10 bases between them. The germline CDR1 and CDR2 sequences are SNHLY and FYNNEI. The CDR3, as DNA: TGTGCCAGCAGTGCGGACTGGGCAGAGACCCAGTACTTC. Its protein is CASSADWAETQYF.

The chain joins TRBV6-1 to TRBJ2-7; TRBD2 aligns across 9 bases. V shed 5 bases, J shed 1 base, and the junction held 0 bases outside the gene matches. Germline CDR1 reads MNHNS; CDR2 reads SASEGT. The CDR3 runs to 13 residues. The CDR3 DNA sequence: TGTGCCAGCAGTACTAGCGGGTCCTACGAGCAGTACTTC. It is translated as CASSTSGSYEQYF.